This TCR beta chain derives from a study of brain T cells in children with intractable seizures. Points from the study as a whole: Clones missing pre-surgery may reflect undersampling of that blood sample.

V was trimmed by 3 bases and J by 1 base, leaving 6 bases between them. The CDR3 has 13 amino acids. Germline V gene lookup returns CDR1 KGHSH and CDR2 LQKENI. On this clone: Its antigen remains unidentified.

Sequencing used immunoSEQ multiplex PCR; TCRdb keeps in-frame clones, though not all of them. The sample lists about 340,000 clones, roughly 93% occurring once. Documented time point: blood from clinic visit 5 months post-surgery; TSC patient then seizure free. Surgery cases with the highest brain T cell transcript signatures were chosen for sequencing. Material: peripheral blood, obtained less than 6 months after surgery. This chain links TRBV18 with TRBJ1-1; D gene unclear. The TCR originated in a boy younger than two with tuberous sclerosis and intractable seizures. The CDR3 spells CASSPPKNTEAFF. CDR3 DNA: TGTGCCAGCTCACCTCCCAAGAACACTGAAGCTTTCTTT.